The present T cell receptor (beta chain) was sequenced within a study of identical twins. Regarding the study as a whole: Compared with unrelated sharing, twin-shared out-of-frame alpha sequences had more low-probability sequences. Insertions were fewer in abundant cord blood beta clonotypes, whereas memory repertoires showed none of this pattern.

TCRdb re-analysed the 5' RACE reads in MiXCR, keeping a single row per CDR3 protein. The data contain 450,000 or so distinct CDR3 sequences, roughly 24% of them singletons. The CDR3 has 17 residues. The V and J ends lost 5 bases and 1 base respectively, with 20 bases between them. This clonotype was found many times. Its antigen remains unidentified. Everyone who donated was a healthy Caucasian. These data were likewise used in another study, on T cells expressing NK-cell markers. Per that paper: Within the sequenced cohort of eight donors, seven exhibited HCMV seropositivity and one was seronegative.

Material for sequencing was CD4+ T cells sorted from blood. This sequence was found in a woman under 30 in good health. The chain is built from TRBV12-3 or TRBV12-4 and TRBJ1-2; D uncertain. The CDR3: CASSASGRVGFNYGYTF. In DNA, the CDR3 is TGTGCCAGCAGTGCCTCCGGAAGGGTCGGATTTAACTATGGCTACACCTTC.